These 21 T cell receptor beta chains share one sample of origin, sequenced in a study of regulatory T cells in long-lasting Graves disease. Time point indicated: newly diagnosed GD, antithyroid drugs for less than 3 months. The TCR library used RNA extracted from PBMCs. CDR3-region Arm-PCR and iRepertoire HTBI primers produced the TCR beta libraries. TCRdb re-called the multiplex PCR reads with MiXCR, one entry per CDR3 protein. The table lists some 460,000 distinct CDR3 sequences, around 15% of them singletons. This same sample was also taken into another study, of T cells in Graves' hyperthyroidism and ophthalmopathy.

Sequencing used peripheral blood mononuclear cells (PBMCs), obtained at new diagnosis, from a patient treated with antithyroid drugs. Source of these receptors: a middle-aged man with Graves disease.

The rearrangement uses TRBV4-1 and TRBJ2-2; a possible D gene is TRBD2 (6 bases). Trimming took 4 bases from V and 9 from J, leaving 21 bases between them. In germline, CDR1 is MGHRA, CDR2 YSYEKL. CDR3 length: 16 amino acids. The CDR3 loop is CASSPEEPRDFRELFF. CDR3 DNA sequence: TGCGCCAGCAGCCCAGAGGAACCCAGGGACTTCAGGGAGCTGTTTTTT.

The rearrangement links TRBV5-6 to TRBJ1-2; D is perhaps TRBD1 (6 bases). From germline, CDR1 is SGHDT and CDR2 YYEEEE. CDR3 size: 15 residues. V dropped 0 bases and J dropped 1 base, with 10 bases sitting between them. The CDR3 protein is CASSLAGGSNYGYTF. The CDR3 DNA sequence: TGTGCCAGCAGCTTGGCCGGGGGCAGTAACTATGGCTACACCTTC. Looking up the rest from reference TRBV5-6 and TRBJ1-2 gives the full variable domain: DAGVTQSPTHLIKTRGQQVTLRCSPKSGHDTVSWYQQALGQGPQFIFQYYEEEERQRGNFPDRFSGHQFPNYSSELNVNALLLGDSALYLCASSLAGGSNYGYTFGSGTRLTVV.

This clonotype was recorded many times. This chain links TRBV11-3 with TRBJ2-1; 10 bases agree with TRBD2. This CDR3 has 17 amino acids. The V segment lost 1 base and the J segment 0 bases; nucleotides outside the gene matches: 3. Per the germline V gene, CDR1 is SGHNT and CDR2 is YENEEA. CDR3 protein: CASSLARTSGSYNEQFF. CDR3 coding DNA: TGTGCCAGCAGCTTAGCTCGGACTAGCGGCTCCTACAATGAGCAGTTCTTC.

The chain uses TRBV7-8 and TRBJ2-1; the D is unclear. The V gene's germline CDR1 is SGHVS and CDR2 FQNEAQ. The CDR3 is 13 residues long. The ends were cut back, 8 bases at V and 2 bases at J, with 10 bases in the middle. The CDR3 reads CASGHQPYNEQFF. CDR3 sequence (DNA): TGTGCCAGCGGCCACCAACCCTACAATGAGCAGTTCTTC.

This clonotype was detected ten times or more. This sequence joins TRBV7-9 and TRBJ2-1, with 13 bases lining up with TRBD2. The germline gives CDR1 SEHNR, CDR2 FQNEAQ (reference sequence). With V trimmed by 5 bases and J by 8 bases, 6 bases remained unmatched. CDR3 length equals 15 residues. The CDR3 loop is CASSPWTSGSDEQFF. The CDR3 region has the DNA TGTGCCAGCAGCCCTTGGACTAGCGGGAGCGATGAGCAGTTCTTC.

The table lists this clonotype with a few counts. The chain joins TRBV5-5 to TRBJ2-5; D may correspond to TRBD1 or TRBD2 (5 bases each). With 6 bases removed from V and 4 bases from J, the gap between germline ends came to 13 bases. Germline CDR1 reads SGHKS; CDR2 reads YYEKEE (reference sequence). The CDR3 has 13 residues. CDR3 amino acids: CASTLGVSETQYF. CDR3 sequence (DNA): TGTGCCAGCACCCTGGGGGTTTCAGAGACCCAGTACTTC.

The gene calls are TRBV18 and TRBJ2-3; 14 nucleotides match TRBD2. The V gene's germline CDR1 is KGHSH and CDR2 LQKENI. V lost 3 bases, J lost 5 bases, and 4 bases stayed unmatched. The CDR3 has 16 amino acids. The CDR3 loop is CASSPGLAGAKDTQYF. In DNA form, the CDR3 reads TGTGCCAGCTCACCGGGACTAGCGGGAGCGAAAGATACGCAGTATTTT.

This clonotype occurred many times. The rearrangement uses TRBV7-9 and TRBJ1-1, with D unclear. V shed 0 bases and J shed 9 bases, with 14 bases lying between them. Germline CDR1 SEHNR, CDR2 FQNEAQ (reference sequence). This CDR3 has 14 residues. CDR3 sequence: CASSLADPIGKAFF. CDR3 bases: TGTGCCAGCAGCTTAGCGGACCCGATCGGCAAAGCTTTCTTT.

Comment on this clonotype: It may be a read error: a sequence one base away is much more abundant. This chain joins TRBV28 and TRBJ2-7; D is possibly TRBD1 (6 bases). CDR1 MDHEN and CDR2 SYDVKM come from the germline V gene. CDR3 length equals 12 residues. Trimming took 6 bases from V and 3 from J, leaving 9 bases between them. In DNA form, the CDR3 reads TGTGCCAGCAGCCAGGGGTACTACGAGCAGTACTTC. Protein product: CASSQGYYEQYF.

At least ten counts were recorded for this clonotype. The rearrangement uses TRBV24-1 and TRBJ2-7; unclear D gene. Trimming removed 5 bases at V and 5 bases at J, with 15 bases between. Germline CDR1 reads KGHDR; CDR2 reads SFDVKD. This CDR3 comprises 14 residues. The CDR3, as DNA: TGTGCCACCAGTGCGGCAGGCGTTGGGCACGAGCAGTACTTC. Protein sequence: CATSAAGVGHEQYF.

This clonotype has a count of ten or more. The J gene is TRBJ2-1, the V gene TRBV7-6; D perhaps matches TRBD2 (5 bases). CDR3 size: 15 residues. V was pared by 0 bases and J by 9 bases, with 15 bases between. In germline, CDR1 is SGHVS, CDR2 FNYEAQ. The CDR3 is CASSLARFEGGEQFF. CDR3 nucleotides: TGTGCCAGCAGCTTAGCGCGGTTTGAAGGAGGTGAGCAGTTCTTC. Supplemented by reference TRBV7-6 and TRBJ2-1, the full variable domain reads GAGVSQSPRYKVTKRGQDVALRCDPISGHVSLYWYRQALGQGPEFLTYFNYEAQQDKSGLPNDRFSAERPEGSISTLTIQRTEQRDSAMYRCASSLARFEGGEQFFGPGTRLTVL.

The chain has TRBV20-1 and TRBJ2-7; D unclear. Germline CDR1 and CDR2: DFQATT and SNEGSKA (reference sequence). This CDR3 spans 11 amino acids. V lost 3 bases and J 5 bases, leaving 8 bases between the germline ends. The CDR3 loop is CSARGSNEQYF. CDR3 nucleotides: TGCAGTGCTAGGGGAAGCAACGAGCAGTACTTC.

The V gene is TRBV20-1, the J gene TRBJ2-7, with D unclear. Germline assignment: CDR1 DFQATT and CDR2 SNEGSKA (reference sequence). Trimming cost V 1 base and J 6 bases, with 10 bases left between them. The CDR3 contains 12 residues. The DNA of the CDR3 is TGCAGTGCTAGAGCTAAAATAGGCGAGCAGTACTTC. Its protein is CSARAKIGEQYF.

The chain employs TRBV19 and TRBJ1-1, with 8 bases matching TRBD1. The CDR3 runs to 17 residues. The trim removed 6 bases at V and 0 bases at J, leaving 12 bases unmatched. The germline gives CDR1 LNHDA, CDR2 SQIVND (reference sequence). DNA for the CDR3: TGTGCCAGTAGGAATTTCAGGGGGCATGTGTTGAACACTGAAGCTTTCTTT. As protein: CASRNFRGHVLNTEAFF.

DNA of the CDR3: TGTGCCAGCAGCTTTTTCCAGATTAGCTTAAGTGAGCAGTTCTTC. It yields the protein CASSFFQISLSEQFF. This rearrangement joins TRBV7-3 to TRBJ2-1; D ambiguous. The V gene lost 3 bases and the J gene lost 9 bases, with 18 bases spanning the gap. CDR3 size: 15 residues. Germline V gene lookup returns CDR1 SGHTA and CDR2 FQGTGA.

Many counts were recorded for this clonotype. V and J are TRBV27 and TRBJ1-1; the match to TRBD1 covers 9 bases. Germline V CDR1 and CDR2: MNHEY, SMNVEV (reference sequence). V lost 2 bases and J lost 4; bases outside the gene matches: 5. The CDR3 loop spans 15 amino acids. For the CDR3, the DNA is TGTGCCAGCAGTTTACCAGAGACAGGGGGCACTGAAGCTTTCTTT. Translation gives CASSLPETGGTEAFF.

The J gene is TRBJ2-3, the V gene TRBV20-1; either TRBD1 or TRBD2 may fit D (5 bases each). V dropped 0 bases and J dropped 4 bases, with 11 bases sitting between them. From germline, CDR1 is DFQATT and CDR2 SNEGSKA (reference sequence). The CDR3 is 14 amino acids. The CDR3 DNA sequence: TGCAGTGCTAGAGATCCTCGGGGCCCAGATACGCAGTATTTT. Amino acids: CSARDPRGPDTQYF.

This clonotype was observed at least ten times. The chain employs TRBV27 and TRBJ2-6; D tentatively fits TRBD1 or TRBD2 (6 bases each). Germline CDR1 and CDR2: MNHEY and SMNVEV (reference sequence). This CDR3 contains 16 residues. V was trimmed by 9 bases and J by 2 bases, leaving 17 bases between them. The CDR3 reads CASTDGGFAGANVLTF. The CDR3 DNA is TGTGCCAGTACGGACGGGGGCTTCGCTGGGGCCAACGTCCTGACTTTC.

V gene TRBV5-4 combines with J gene TRBJ2-1; 14 bases agree with TRBD2. Germline lookup yields CDR1 SGHNT and CDR2 YYREEE (reference sequence). The CDR3 consists of 14 residues. Trimming at V came to 1 base and at J to 14 bases, leaving 5 bases not matched to a gene. In DNA, the CDR3 is TGTGCCAGCAGCTTGAGACTAGCGGGAGGGCCAGAGTTCTTC. Amino acids: CASSLRLAGGPEFF.

The chain links TRBV12-5 to TRBJ1-2; D not certain. CDR1 and CDR2 (germline): LGHNT, FRNRAP. The CDR3 sequence is 14 residues long. V was shortened by 0 bases and J by 0 bases, with 5 bases between the two germline ends. Here the CDR3 reads CASGLVGTNYGYTF. Written as DNA, the CDR3 is TGTGCTAGTGGTTTGGTAGGGACTAACTATGGCTACACCTTC.

The chain combines TRBV7-9 with TRBJ2-7; 8 bases are a match to TRBD1. CDR3 length: 16 residues. V shed 5 bases and J 0 bases; nucleotides not matched to a gene: 9. Germline assignment: CDR1 SEHNR and CDR2 FQNEAQ (reference sequence). The CDR3 region has the DNA TGTGCCAGCAGCAGCCCCCGGGACAGGCCCTCCTACGAGCAGTACTTC. This codes for CASSSPRDRPSYEQYF.